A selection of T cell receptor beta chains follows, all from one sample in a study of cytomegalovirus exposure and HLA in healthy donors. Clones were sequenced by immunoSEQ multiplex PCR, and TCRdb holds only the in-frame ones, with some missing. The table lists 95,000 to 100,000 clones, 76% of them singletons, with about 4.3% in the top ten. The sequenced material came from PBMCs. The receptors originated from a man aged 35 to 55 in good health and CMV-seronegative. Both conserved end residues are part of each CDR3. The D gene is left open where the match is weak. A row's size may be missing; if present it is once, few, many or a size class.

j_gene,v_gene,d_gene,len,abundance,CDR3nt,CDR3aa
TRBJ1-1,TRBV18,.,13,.,TGTGCCAGCTCACCAGATGGCAACACTGAAGCTTTCTTT,CASSPDGNTEAFF
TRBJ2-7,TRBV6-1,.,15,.,TGTGCCAGCAGTGAAGGTGGCGGTTCATACTACGAGCAGTACTTC,CASSEGGGSYYEQYF
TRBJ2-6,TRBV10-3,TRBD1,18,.,TGTGCCATCAGGGAAGGTGTCAGGGGGCCTCCTGGGGCCAACGTCCTGACTTTC,CAIREGVRGPPGANVLTF
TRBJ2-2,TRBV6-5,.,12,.,TGTGCCAGCAGTTACTTCAGCGGGGAGCTGTTTTTT,CASSYFSGELFF
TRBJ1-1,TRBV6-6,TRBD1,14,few,TGTGCCAGCACCTTTGTAGGGGGCGCGGCTGAAGCTTTCTTT,CASTFVGGAAEAFF
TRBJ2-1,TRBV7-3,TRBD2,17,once,TGTGCCAGCAGCTTAAGGGGGCGGGGGGGCCCCTACAATGAGCAGTTCTTC,CASSLRGRGGPYNEQFF
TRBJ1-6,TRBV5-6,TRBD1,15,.,TGTGCCAGCAGCGGGGGACAGGGGAGGAATTCACCCCTCCACTTT,CASSGGQGRNSPLHF
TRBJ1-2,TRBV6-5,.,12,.,TGTGCCAGCAGTTACTCCCATCCTGGCTACACCTTC,CASSYSHPGYTF
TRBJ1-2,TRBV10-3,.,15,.,TGTGCCATCGGCGGAGGAGGGAGAACGTTCTATGGCTACACCTTC,CAIGGGGRTFYGYTF
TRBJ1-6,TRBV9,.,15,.,TGTGCCAGCAGCGTAGACCTGGGGAGGAGGTCACCCCTCCACTTT,CASSVDLGRRSPLHF
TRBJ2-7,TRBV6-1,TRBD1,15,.,TGTGCCAGCAGTCGAGCAGGGACAGGGGGCTACGAGCAGTACTTC,CASSRAGTGGYEQYF
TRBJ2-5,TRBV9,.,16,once,TGTGCCAGCAGACCGACAGACGAGGGGGTCCAAGAGACCCAGTACTTC,CASRPTDEGVQETQYF
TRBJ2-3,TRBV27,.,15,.,TGTGCCAGCAGTTTCGGGGGGCGACGCACAGATACGCAGTATTTT,CASSFGGRRTDTQYF
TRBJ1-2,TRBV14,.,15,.,TGTGCCAGCAGCCCCACTGGGATGGGGGGTGAGGGCTACACCTTC,CASSPTGMGGEGYTF
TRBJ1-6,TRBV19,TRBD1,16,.,TGTGCCAGTAGTTCACCCTCCGACAGGGTTAATTCACCCCTCCACTTT,CASSSPSDRVNSPLHF
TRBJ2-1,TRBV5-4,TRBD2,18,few,TGTGCCAGCAGCCCGACTAGCGGGGGGAAGAATTCCTACAATGAGCAGTTCTTC,CASSPTSGGKNSYNEQFF
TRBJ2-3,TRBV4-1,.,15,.,TGCGCCAGCAGCCAAGATATAGGAGCGTCAGATACGCAGTATTTT,CASSQDIGASDTQYF
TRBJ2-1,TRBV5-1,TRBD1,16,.,TGCGCCAGCAGCTCGGACAGGGCCCGGACCTACAATGAGCAGTTCTTC,CASSSDRARTYNEQFF
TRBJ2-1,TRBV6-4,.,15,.,TGTGCCAGCAGTGGCGAATTTAGCTCCTACAATGAGCAGTTCTTC,CASSGEFSSYNEQFF
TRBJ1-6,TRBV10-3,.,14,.,TGTGCCACCACACAGGGATTGGGGAATTCACCCCTCCACTTT,CATTQGLGNSPLHF
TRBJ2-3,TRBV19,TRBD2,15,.,TGTGCCAGTACCAATCCGGGGGGTTCCGCAGATACGCAGTATTTT,CASTNPGGSADTQYF
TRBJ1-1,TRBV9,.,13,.,TGTGCCAGCACGGCCCTCGGGGAGACTGAAGCTTTCTTT,CASTALGETEAFF
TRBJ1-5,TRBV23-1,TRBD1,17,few,TGCGCCAGCAGTCAATCCGGACAGGGACGAAGCAATCAGCCCCAGCATTTT,CASSQSGQGRSNQPQHF
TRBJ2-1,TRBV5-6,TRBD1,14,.,TGTGCCAGCAGCTGGGGGACAGGTTACAATGAGCAGTTCTTC,CASSWGTGYNEQFF
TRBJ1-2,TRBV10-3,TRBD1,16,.,TGTGCCATCAGTGAGTCAGTCTGGACAGGGGGCGATGGCTACACCTTC,CAISESVWTGGDGYTF
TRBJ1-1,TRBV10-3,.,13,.,TGTGCCATCAGTGGGACAGTGAACACTGAAGCTTTCTTT,CAISGTVNTEAFF
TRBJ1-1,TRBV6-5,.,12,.,TGTGCCAGCAGCCAACAGAACACTGAAGCTTTCTTT,CASSQQNTEAFF
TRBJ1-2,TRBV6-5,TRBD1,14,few,TGTGCCAGCAGTTACTCACTAGGACAGGGAGGGTACACCTTC,CASSYSLGQGGYTF
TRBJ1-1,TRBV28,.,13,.,TGTGCCAGCAGCCCCCTTGGGGAGACTGAAGCTTTCTTT,CASSPLGETEAFF
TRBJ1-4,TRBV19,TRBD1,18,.,TGTGCCAGTAGTATCTCCGGGACAGGGGGCGCGATGGGAGAAAAACTGTTTTTT,CASSISGTGGAMGEKLFF
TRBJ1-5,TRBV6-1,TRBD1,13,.,TGTGCCAGCGTAAGGGACAGAATAAGGCCCCAGCATTTT,CASVRDRIRPQHF
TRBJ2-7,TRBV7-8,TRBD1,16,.,TGTGCCAGCAGCTTAGTACCGGACAGGGGGCTGCGCGAGCAGTACTTC,CASSLVPDRGLREQYF
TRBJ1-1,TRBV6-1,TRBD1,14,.,TGTGCCAGCAGTGACCGACAGGGGAGCACTGAAGCTTTCTTT,CASSDRQGSTEAFF
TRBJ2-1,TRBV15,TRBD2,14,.,TGTGCCACCAGCAGAGATGGGGGGGTAGGCGAGCAGTTCTTC,CATSRDGGVGEQFF
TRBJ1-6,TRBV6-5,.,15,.,TGTGCCAGCAGTGGGCAGGGTACCCTGATTGGGGCCCTCCACTTT,CASSGQGTLIGALHF